This entry is about one TCR beta chain. Its antigen remains unidentified. The data derive from a study of long-term antiretroviral therapy in people with HIV. Study results and caveats: Sampling of blood ran from about 2004 to 2018, and older ART regimens were possibly in use. The data indicate that diversity increased after ART but remained below transplant donor controls.

The assay used was immunoSEQ (version v3.0), run at survey level. The protocol was immunoSEQ multiplex PCR, while the TCRdb copy is restricted to in-frame clones and leaves out a portion. The data hold tens of thousands of clones, with 70% to 85% observed a single time. Germline-derived CDR1 and CDR2 are SGHTA and FQGTGA. The V gene lost 5 bases and the J gene lost 5 bases, with 12 bases spanning the gap. This CDR3 has 14 amino acids. The chain recombines TRBV7-3 with TRBJ2-2; D remains unclear. This sequence originates from a man aged 35 to 55 with HIV. The starting material was unsorted PBMCs, obtained 0.5 years before starting antiretroviral therapy. For the CDR3, the DNA is TGTGCCAGCAGCCCCGAAGTGGGAACCGGGGAGCTGTTTTTT. Its protein product is CASSPEVGTGELFF.